This T cell receptor beta chain originates from a study of blood T cell repertoires in COVID-19. Study context: PBMCs, B-cell-depleted T cells, or T cells were the source of the cDNA or gDNA that made up the material.

How the authors handled the data: Amplifying reference gene primers gave estimates of nucleated cell counts. Using immunoSEQ multiplex PCR, the repertoire was profiled, and TCRdb retains in-frame clones only, with some absent. V, J and clone size are taken as reported in that table, and D and trimming were inferred from the DNA itself. The sample consists of some 220,000 clones, 65% to 90% of them appearing once. Patients at the Seattle site were enrolled during active infection and followed longitudinally. This clone appeared a single time. This sequence originates from a man in his forties or fifties with COVID-19, enrolled during active disease. Material for sequencing was peripheral blood.

CDR3: CASSPLLSGNTIYF. In DNA form, the CDR3 reads TGCGCCAGCAGTCCTCTCCTCTCTGGAAACACCATATATTTT. This chain links TRBV5-1 with TRBJ1-3; D ambiguous. Trimming took off 5 bases at V and 0 bases at J, with 9 bases between the two ends. From germline, CDR1 is SGHRS and CDR2 YFSETQ. This CDR3 contains 14 residues.